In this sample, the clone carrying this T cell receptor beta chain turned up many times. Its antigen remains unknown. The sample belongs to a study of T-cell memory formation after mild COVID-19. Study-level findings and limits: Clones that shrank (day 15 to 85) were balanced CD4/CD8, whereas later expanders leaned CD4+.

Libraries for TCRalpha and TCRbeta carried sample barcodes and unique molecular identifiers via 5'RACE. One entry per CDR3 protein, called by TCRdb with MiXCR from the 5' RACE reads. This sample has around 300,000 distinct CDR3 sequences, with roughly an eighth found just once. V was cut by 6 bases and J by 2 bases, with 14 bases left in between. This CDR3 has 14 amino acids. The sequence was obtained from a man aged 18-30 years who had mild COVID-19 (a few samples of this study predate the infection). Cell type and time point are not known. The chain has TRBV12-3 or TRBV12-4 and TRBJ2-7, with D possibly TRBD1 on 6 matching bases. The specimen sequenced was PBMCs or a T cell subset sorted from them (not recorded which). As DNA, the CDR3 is TGTGCCAGCAGCCGGACAGCACTAACCTACGAGCAGTACTTC. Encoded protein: CASSRTALTYEQYF.